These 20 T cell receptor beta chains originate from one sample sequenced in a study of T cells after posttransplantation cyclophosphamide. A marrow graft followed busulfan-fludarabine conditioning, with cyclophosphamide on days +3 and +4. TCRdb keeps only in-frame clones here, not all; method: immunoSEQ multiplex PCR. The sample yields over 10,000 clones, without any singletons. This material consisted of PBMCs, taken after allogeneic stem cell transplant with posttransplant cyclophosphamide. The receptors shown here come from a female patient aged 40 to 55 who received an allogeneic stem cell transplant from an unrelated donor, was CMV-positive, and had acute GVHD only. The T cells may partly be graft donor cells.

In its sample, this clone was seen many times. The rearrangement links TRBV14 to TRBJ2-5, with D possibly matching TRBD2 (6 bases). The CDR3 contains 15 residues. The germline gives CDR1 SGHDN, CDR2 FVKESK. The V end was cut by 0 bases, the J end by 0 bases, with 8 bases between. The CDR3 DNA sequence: TGTGCCAGCAGCCAAGAATGGGGGGACCAAGAGACCCAGTACTTC. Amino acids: CASSQEWGDQETQYF.

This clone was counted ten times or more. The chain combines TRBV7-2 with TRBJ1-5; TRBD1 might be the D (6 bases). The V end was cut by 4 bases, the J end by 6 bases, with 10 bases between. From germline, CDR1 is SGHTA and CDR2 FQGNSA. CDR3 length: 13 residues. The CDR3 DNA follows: TGTGCCAGCAGCTCCACAGGGTTTCAGCCCCAGCATTTT. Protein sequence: CASSSTGFQPQHF.

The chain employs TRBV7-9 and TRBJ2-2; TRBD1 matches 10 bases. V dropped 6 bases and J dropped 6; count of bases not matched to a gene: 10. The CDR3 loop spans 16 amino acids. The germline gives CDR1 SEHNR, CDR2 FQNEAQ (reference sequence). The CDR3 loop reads CASSLRQGANPGELFF. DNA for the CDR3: TGTGCCAGCAGTTTAAGACAGGGGGCCAACCCCGGGGAGCTGTTTTTT.

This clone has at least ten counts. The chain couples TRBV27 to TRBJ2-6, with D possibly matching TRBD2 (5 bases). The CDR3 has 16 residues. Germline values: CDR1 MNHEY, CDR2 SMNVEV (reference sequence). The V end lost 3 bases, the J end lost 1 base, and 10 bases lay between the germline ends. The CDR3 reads CASSLSRVSGANVLTF. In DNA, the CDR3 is TGTGCCAGCAGTTTGTCGAGGGTATCTGGGGCCAACGTCCTGACTTTC.

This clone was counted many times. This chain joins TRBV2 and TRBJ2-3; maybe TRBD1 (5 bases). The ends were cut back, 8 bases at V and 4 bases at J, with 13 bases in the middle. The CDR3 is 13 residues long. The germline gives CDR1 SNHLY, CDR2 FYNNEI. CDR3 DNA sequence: TGTGCCAGCGTGTCAGGGTTTTCAGATACGCAGTATTTT. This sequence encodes CASVSGFSDTQYF.

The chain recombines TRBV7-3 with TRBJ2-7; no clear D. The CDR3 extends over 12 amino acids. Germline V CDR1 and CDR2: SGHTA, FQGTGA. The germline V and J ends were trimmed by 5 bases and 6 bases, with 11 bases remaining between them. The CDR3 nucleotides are TGTGCCAGCAGCCAGTCAGGCCCCGAGCAGTACTTC. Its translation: CASSQSGPEQYF.

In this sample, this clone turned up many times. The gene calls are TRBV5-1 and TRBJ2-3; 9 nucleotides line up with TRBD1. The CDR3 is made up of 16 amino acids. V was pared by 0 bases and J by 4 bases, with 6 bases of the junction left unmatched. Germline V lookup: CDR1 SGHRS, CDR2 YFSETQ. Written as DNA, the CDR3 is TGCGCCAGCAGCTTGGTTGGACAGGGGAGCCCAGATACGCAGTATTTT. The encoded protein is CASSLVGQGSPDTQYF.

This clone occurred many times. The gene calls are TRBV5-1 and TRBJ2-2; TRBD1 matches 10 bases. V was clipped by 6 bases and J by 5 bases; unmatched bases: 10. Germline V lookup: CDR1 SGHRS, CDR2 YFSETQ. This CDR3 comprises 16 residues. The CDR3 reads CASTTGGAGMTGELFF. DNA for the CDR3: TGCGCCAGCACGACAGGGGGCGCTGGGATGACCGGGGAGCTGTTTTTT.

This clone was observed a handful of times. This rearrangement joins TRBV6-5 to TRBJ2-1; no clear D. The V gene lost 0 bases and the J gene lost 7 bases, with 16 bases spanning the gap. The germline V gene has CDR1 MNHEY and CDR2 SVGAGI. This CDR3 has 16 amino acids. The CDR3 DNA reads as TGTGCCAGCAGTTACTCGGTTGTTTTCGGGTATAATGAGCAGTTCTTC. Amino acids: CASSYSVVFGYNEQFF.

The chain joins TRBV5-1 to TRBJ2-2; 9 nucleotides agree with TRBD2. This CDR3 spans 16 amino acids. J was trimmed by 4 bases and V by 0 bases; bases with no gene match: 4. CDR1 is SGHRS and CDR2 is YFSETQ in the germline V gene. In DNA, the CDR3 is TGCGCCAGCAGCTTGGATGCGGGGGGGCGCACCGGGGAGCTGTTTTTT. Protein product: CASSLDAGGRTGELFF.

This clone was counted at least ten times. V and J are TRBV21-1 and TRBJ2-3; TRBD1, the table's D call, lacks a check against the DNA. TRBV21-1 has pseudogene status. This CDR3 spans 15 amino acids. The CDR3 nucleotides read TGTGCCAGCAGCAAAGTTGGGGCTAGTGAAGATACGCAGTATTTT. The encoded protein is CASSKVGASEDTQYF.

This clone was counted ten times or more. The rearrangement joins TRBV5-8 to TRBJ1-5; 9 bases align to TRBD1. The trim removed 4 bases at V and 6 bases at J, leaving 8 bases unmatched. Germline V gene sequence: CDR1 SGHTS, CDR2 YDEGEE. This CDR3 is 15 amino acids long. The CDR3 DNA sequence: TGTGCCAGCAGCGACGGGACAGGGAATAGTCAGCCCCAGCATTTT. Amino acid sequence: CASSDGTGNSQPQHF.

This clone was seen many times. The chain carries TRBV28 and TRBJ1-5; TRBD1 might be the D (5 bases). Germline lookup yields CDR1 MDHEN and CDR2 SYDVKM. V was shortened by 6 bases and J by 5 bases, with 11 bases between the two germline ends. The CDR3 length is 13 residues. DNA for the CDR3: TGTGCCAGCAGCGGAGGGGACCATCAGCCCCAGCATTTT. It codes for CASSGGDHQPQHF.

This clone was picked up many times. CDR3 residues: CASSPNPGTEAFF. Here the CDR3 DNA reads TGTGCCAGCAGCCCAAACCCAGGCACTGAAGCTTTCTTT. V gene TRBV7-9 combines with J gene TRBJ1-1; D remains ambiguous. The germline gives CDR1 SEHNR, CDR2 FQNEAQ (reference sequence). This CDR3 region has 13 residues. Trimming pared 5 bases from V and 4 bases from J, leaving 11 bases between.

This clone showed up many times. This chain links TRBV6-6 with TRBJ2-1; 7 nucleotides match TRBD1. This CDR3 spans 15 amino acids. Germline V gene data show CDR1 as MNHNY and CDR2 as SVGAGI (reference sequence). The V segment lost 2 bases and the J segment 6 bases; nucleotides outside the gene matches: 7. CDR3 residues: CASSYVPDRVNEQFF. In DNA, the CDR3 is TGTGCCAGCAGTTACGTCCCCGACAGGGTCAATGAGCAGTTCTTC.

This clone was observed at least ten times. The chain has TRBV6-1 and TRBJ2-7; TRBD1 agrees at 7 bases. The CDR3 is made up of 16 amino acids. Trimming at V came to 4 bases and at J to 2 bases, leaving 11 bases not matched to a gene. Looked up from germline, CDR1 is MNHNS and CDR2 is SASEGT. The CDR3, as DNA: TGTGCCAGCAGTGCCGACCCTACAGGGGACCCCTACGAGCAGTACTTC. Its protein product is CASSADPTGDPYEQYF.

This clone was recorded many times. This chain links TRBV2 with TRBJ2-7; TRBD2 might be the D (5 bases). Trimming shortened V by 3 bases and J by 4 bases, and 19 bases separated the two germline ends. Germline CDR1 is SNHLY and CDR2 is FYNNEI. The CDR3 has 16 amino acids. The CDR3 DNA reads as TGTGCCAGCAGTGAGGATTCGGCGAAGCGGCTATACGAGCAGTACGTC. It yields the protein CASSEDSAKRLYEQYV.

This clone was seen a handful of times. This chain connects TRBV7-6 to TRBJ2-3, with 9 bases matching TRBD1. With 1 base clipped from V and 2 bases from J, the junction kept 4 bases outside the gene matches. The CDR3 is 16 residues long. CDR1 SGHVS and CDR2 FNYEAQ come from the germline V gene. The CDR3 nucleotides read TGTGCCAGCAGCTTAGGGGGGACAGGGTACACAGATACGCAGTATTTT. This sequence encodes CASSLGGTGYTDTQYF.

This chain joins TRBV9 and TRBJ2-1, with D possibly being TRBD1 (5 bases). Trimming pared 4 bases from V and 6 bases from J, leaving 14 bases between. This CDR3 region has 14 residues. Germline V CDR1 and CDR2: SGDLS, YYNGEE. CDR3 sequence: CASSKDTYGNEQFF. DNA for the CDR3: TGTGCCAGCAGCAAGGACACCTATGGCAATGAGCAGTTCTTC.

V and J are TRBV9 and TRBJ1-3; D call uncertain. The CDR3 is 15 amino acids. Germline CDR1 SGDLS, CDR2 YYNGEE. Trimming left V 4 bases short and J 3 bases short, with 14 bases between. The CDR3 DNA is TGTGCCAGCAGCCCCGGGAGGGCGCTTGGAAACACCATATATTTT. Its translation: CASSPGRALGNTIYF.